These T cell receptor beta chains were read from a single sample in a study of blood T cell repertoires in COVID-19. This table comes from immunoSEQ multiplex PCR, and its TCRdb copy is limited to in-frame clones, with some not included. The sample lists over 45,000 clones; approximately 80% were seen once. Sequences were obtained from peripheral blood. The source is a man in his sixties with acute or convalescent COVID-19. CDR3s include the opening cysteine and the closing phenylalanine or tryptophan. A D gene is named only where the DNA matches it firmly. A row's size may be missing; if present it is once, few, many or a size class.

TRBJ2-3,12,.,TRBV14,.,CASSQARRAQYF,TGTGCCAGCAGCCAAGCAAGGAGGGCGCAGTATTTT
TRBJ1-3,16,.,TRBV7-7,.,CASSLATANSGNTIYF,TGTGCTAGCAGCTTGGCGACAGCAAACTCTGGAAACACCATATATTTT
TRBJ1-2,15,TRBD1,TRBV9,.,CASSVGTGGNYGYTF,TGTGCCAGCAGCGTTGGGACAGGGGGCAACTATGGCTACACCTTC
TRBJ1-4,17,.,TRBV23-1,.,CASSLRVVWLANEKLFF,TGCGCCAGCAGTCTTCGGGTCGTCTGGTTGGCTAATGAAAAACTGTTTTTT
TRBJ2-7,12,.,TRBV12-3/TRBV12-4,.,CASSFSGVEQYF,TGTGCCAGCAGTTTCTCCGGGGTCGAGCAGTACTTC
TRBJ2-3,16,TRBD2,TRBV10-3,.,CAISESSGASTDTQYF,TGTGCCATCAGTGAGTCCAGCGGGGCTAGCACAGATACGCAGTATTTT
TRBJ1-3,14,.,TRBV28,once,CASREANSGNTIYF,TGTGCCAGCAGAGAAGCCAACTCTGGAAACACCATATATTTT
TRBJ2-1,16,TRBD2,TRBV3-1/TRBV3-2,.,CASSPSTSASYNEQFF,TGTGCCAGCAGCCCCTCGACTAGCGCCTCCTACAATGAGCAGTTCTTC
TRBJ2-3,14,TRBD1,TRBV9,.,CASSVTGTADTQYF,TGTGCCAGCAGCGTGACAGGGACAGCAGATACGCAGTATTTT
TRBJ2-5,17,TRBD2,TRBV5-1,.,CASSRGTSGSSVETQYF,TGCGCCAGCAGCCGCGGGACTAGCGGGTCCTCAGTAGAGACCCAGTACTTC
TRBJ2-4,15,.,TRBV5-8,.,CASSLSGGIRNIQYF,TGTGCCAGCAGCTTGTCAGGGGGGATAAGAAACATTCAGTACTTC
TRBJ2-1,12,.,TRBV27,.,CASSLGHYEQFF,TGTGCCAGCAGTTTGGGACACTATGAGCAGTTCTTC
TRBJ2-2,15,.,TRBV5-4,.,CASTWGGGNTGELFF,TGTGCCAGCACCTGGGGAGGGGGGAACACCGGGGAGCTGTTTTTT
TRBJ2-3,18,.,TRBV6-6,.,CASSQARPGAAVSDTQYF,TGTGCCAGCAGTCAGGCCAGGCCAGGGGCTGCGGTCTCAGATACGCAGTATTTT
TRBJ2-1,19,TRBD2,TRBV5-1,.,CASSYLGTSGGRSYNEQFF,TGCGCCAGCAGCTACCTAGGGACTAGCGGGGGTCGCTCCTACAATGAGCAGTTCTTC
TRBJ2-2,15,TRBD1,TRBV4-2,.,CASSLWTGNTGELFF,TGTGCCAGCAGCCTCTGGACAGGGAACACCGGGGAGCTGTTTTTT
TRBJ2-1,16,TRBD1,TRBV6-6,.,CASSTRDRGRYNEQFF,TGTGCCAGCAGCACTCGTGACAGGGGGAGATACAATGAGCAGTTCTTC
TRBJ1-1,15,.,TRBV28,few,CASSSRGGRDTEAFF,TGTGCCAGCAGCTCCCGAGGAGGGAGGGATACTGAAGCTTTCTTT
TRBJ1-2,15,.,TRBV27,.,CASSLLPPTIYGYTF,TGTGCCAGCAGTTTATTACCACCTACGATCTATGGCTACACCTTC
TRBJ1-1,16,.,TRBV4-1,.,CASSQNVPPLSTEAFF,TGCGCCAGCAGCCAAAACGTCCCCCCCCTGAGTACTGAAGCTTTCTTT
TRBJ2-2,16,.,TRBV30,once,CAWSQRVQVNTGELFF,TGTGCCTGGAGTCAAAGGGTACAGGTGAACACCGGGGAGCTGTTTTTT
TRBJ1-2,12,.,TRBV6-6,.,CASSSQGPIYTF,TGTGCCAGCAGTTCGCAGGGCCCCATCTACACCTTC
TRBJ1-1,17,TRBD1,TRBV7-9,.,CASSLGSGGQGAIGAFF,TGTGCCAGCAGCTTAGGTTCTGGAGGACAGGGGGCGATCGGTGCTTTCTTT
TRBJ1-2,14,TRBD1,TRBV6-5,.,CASRGQGAWYGYTF,TGTGCCAGCAGGGGACAGGGGGCATGGTATGGCTACACCTTC
TRBJ2-1,12,TRBD2,TRBV12-3/TRBV12-4,.,CASIGGALEQFF,TGTGCCAGCATCGGGGGGGCCCTGGAGCAGTTCTTC